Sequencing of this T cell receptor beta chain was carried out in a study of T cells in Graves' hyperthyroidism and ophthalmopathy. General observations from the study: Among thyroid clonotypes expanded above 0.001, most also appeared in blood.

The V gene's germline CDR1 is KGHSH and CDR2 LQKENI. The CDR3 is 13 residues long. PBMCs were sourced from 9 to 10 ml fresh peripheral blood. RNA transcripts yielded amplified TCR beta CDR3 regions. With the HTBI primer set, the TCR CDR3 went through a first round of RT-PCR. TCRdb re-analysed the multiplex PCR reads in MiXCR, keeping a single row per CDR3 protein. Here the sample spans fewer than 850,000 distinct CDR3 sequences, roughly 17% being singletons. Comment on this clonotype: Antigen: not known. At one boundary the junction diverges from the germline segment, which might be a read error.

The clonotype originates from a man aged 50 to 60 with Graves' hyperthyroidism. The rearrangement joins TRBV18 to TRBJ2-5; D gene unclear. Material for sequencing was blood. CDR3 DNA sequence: TGTGCTAGCTCACCAAGGACCCAAGAGACCCACTACTTC. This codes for CASSPRTQETHYF.